Listed below are T cell receptor beta chains from one sample, sequenced in a study of T cells expressing NK-cell markers. TCRdb re-called the 5' RACE reads and catalogs CDR3 proteins one per entry, DNA excluded. Its table records under 600,000 distinct CDR3 sequences. Sequencing input: blood T cells: a sorted CD56 or NKG2C T cell subset, CD4+ or CD8+ T cells, or bulk PBMC T cells (not recorded which). These receptors all come from a woman between 45 and 65 years old in good health. CDR3s include the opening cysteine and the closing phenylalanine or tryptophan. Fields, in order: CDR3 protein, V gene, J gene.

CDR3 protein: CASSLSSLLFSNQPQHF
V gene: TRBV27
J gene: TRBJ1-5

CDR3 protein: CASSLMTYNEQFF
V gene: TRBV5-1
J gene: TRBJ2-1

CDR3 protein: CSCRHANTGELFF
V gene: TRBV29-1
J gene: TRBJ2-2

CDR3 protein: CASKDRGRGDTQYF
V gene: TRBV7-8
J gene: TRBJ2-3

CDR3 protein: CASSQLAGGRGNEQFF
V gene: TRBV12-3/TRBV12-4
J gene: TRBJ2-1

CDR3 protein: CASSLSRVPVVGIQYF
V gene: TRBV7-6
J gene: TRBJ2-4

CDR3 protein: CASSVWKLTSGTQETQYF
V gene: TRBV9
J gene: TRBJ2-5

CDR3 protein: CASSLGPLTSGSPTSTDTQYF
V gene: TRBV12-3/TRBV12-4
J gene: TRBJ2-3

CDR3 protein: CAWSVGVVADTQYF
V gene: TRBV30
J gene: TRBJ2-3

CDR3 protein: CASSSPGADEKLFF
V gene: TRBV5-1
J gene: TRBJ1-4

CDR3 protein: CASSLAGTSGSYEQYF
V gene: TRBV5-1
J gene: TRBJ2-7

CDR3 protein: CASSLSRGPNNEQFF
V gene: TRBV5-1
J gene: TRBJ2-1

CDR3 protein: CASSSGQGGSPLHF
V gene: TRBV11-2
J gene: TRBJ1-6

CDR3 protein: CATSETSGSLRETQYF
V gene: TRBV24-1
J gene: TRBJ2-5

CDR3 protein: CASSPARGSAGNTNEQFF
V gene: TRBV18
J gene: TRBJ2-1

CDR3 protein: CSASGLLGEQFF
V gene: TRBV20-1
J gene: TRBJ2-1

CDR3 protein: CSASDVGGLVGDTQYF
V gene: TRBV20-1
J gene: TRBJ2-3

CDR3 protein: CASSLGGARSTGELFF
V gene: TRBV5-1
J gene: TRBJ2-2